This T cell receptor (beta chain) emerged from a study of identical twins. Broader study findings: Because invariant MAIT and iNKT cells could be present, zero-insertion analyses could be partly confounded.

Each CDR3 protein is one row after TCRdb ran MiXCR on the 5' RACE reads. The table lists roughly 630,000 distinct CDR3 sequences, under 8.5% of them singletons. This clonotype came up a few times. No antigen is known for it. Donors uniformly comprised healthy Caucasians. This sample also belongs to another study, concerning yellow fever vaccine responses in identical twins.

The source is a woman under 30 in good health. Sequences were obtained from PBMCs.

Here the CDR3 reads CSASDSALAGVVEQFF. The CDR3 DNA reads TGCAGTGCTAGCGACTCGGCGCTAGCGGGAGTTGTAGAGCAGTTCTTC. This chain uses TRBV20-1 with TRBJ2-1, with 10 bases matching TRBD2. Germline lookup yields CDR1 DFQATT and CDR2 SNEGSKA (reference sequence). The CDR3 has 16 amino acids. The trim removed 3 bases at V and 10 bases at J, leaving 15 bases unmatched.